These 9 T cell receptor beta chains were all obtained from the same sample, sequenced in a study of Ad26.COV2.S vaccination and SARS-CoV-2 variants. TCRdb's table, derived via immunoSEQ multiplex PCR, lists solely in-frame clones and lacks some. This table has 500,000 or so clones, about 83% appearing once. Treatment: 15 to 20 received Ad26.COV2.S at low or high dose, single or two shots; about 5 received placebo; per-sample allocation not given. At day 63 after the first vaccine or placebo injection, samples were drawn. The source was peripheral blood, collected in a trial of Ad26.COV2.S vaccine versus placebo. The receptors originated from a person between 18 and 65 years old who received the Ad26.COV2.S COVID-19 vaccine or a placebo.

The chain links TRBV7-8 to TRBJ2-3; D ambiguous. Deletions cut 5 bases from V and 2 bases from J, with 5 bases between. The CDR3 has 12 amino acids. Germline V gene sequence: CDR1 SGHVS, CDR2 FQNEAQ. The CDR3 DNA follows: TGTGCCAGCAGCCCGGCCACAGATACGCAGTATTTT. Its protein product is CASSPATDTQYF.

This chain connects TRBV4-2 to TRBJ2-2, with a tentative D call TRBD1 (6 bases). V lost 4 bases to trimming and J lost 2 bases, with 14 bases between them. CDR3 length equals 16 residues. CDR1 is LGHNA and CDR2 is YNFKEQ in the germline V gene. The CDR3 DNA reads as TGTGCCAGCAGCCCTAGGGCGACAGGCAACACCGGGGAGCTGTTTTTT. Translated: CASSPRATGNTGELFF.

In this sample, this clone turned up a few times. The rearrangement links TRBV5-1 to TRBJ2-7, with 14 nucleotides matching TRBD2. The CDR3 consists of 17 residues. Looked up from germline, CDR1 is SGHRS and CDR2 is YFSETQ. Trimming removed 1 base from V and 4 bases from J; junction bases left unmatched: 7. Here the CDR3 reads CASSLSTSGRAGYEQYF. The DNA of the CDR3 is TGCGCCAGCAGCTTGTCGACTAGCGGGAGGGCCGGGTACGAGCAGTACTTC. Variable domain in full (rest from reference TRBV5-1 and TRBJ2-7): KAGVTQTPRYLIKTRGQQVTLSCSPISGHRSVSWYQQTPGQGLQFLFEYFSETQRNKGNFPGRFSGRQFSNSRSEMNVSTLELGDSALYLCASSLSTSGRAGYEQYFGPGTRLTVT.

This clone was recorded a few times. One junction end does not reproduce the germline sequence, and a read error may be involved. The V and J genes are TRBV19 and TRBJ1-5; no firm D call. The CDR3 extends over 16 amino acids. Germline V gives CDR1 LNHDA, CDR2 SQIVND (reference sequence). CDR3 amino acids: CASNNPSGSSNQPQHF. The CDR3 coding sequence is TGTGCAAGTAACAACCCCTCAGGTAGTAGCAATCAGCCCCAGCATTTT.

The rearrangement joins TRBV27 to TRBJ1-6, with 11 bases fitting TRBD1. This CDR3 has 16 amino acids. Losses at the gene ends were 4 bases for V and 5 bases for J; bases not matched to a gene: 4. Germline CDR1 is MNHEY and CDR2 is SMNVEV (reference sequence). The DNA for the CDR3 is TGTGCCAGCAGTTGGGACAGGGGGAGAAATAATTCACCCCTCCACTTT. Protein product: CASSWDRGRNNSPLHF.

This chain uses TRBV3-1 (or the pseudogene TRBV3-2) with TRBJ2-7; 8 bases agree with TRBD1. Germline-derived CDR1 and CDR2 are LGHDT and YNNKEL (reference sequence). This CDR3 comprises 14 residues. With 1 base clipped from V and 7 bases from J, the junction kept 6 bases outside the gene matches. The CDR3, as DNA: TGTGCCAGCAGCCAAGTTCAGGGGGCGAGGGAGCAGTACTTC. This sequence encodes CASSQVQGAREQYF.

J is TRBJ2-1 and V is TRBV11-3; 8 bases are a match to TRBD1. This CDR3 region has 14 residues. Germline loops: CDR1 SGHNT, CDR2 YENEEA. The J segment lost 7 bases and the V segment lost 5 bases, leaving 7 bases of the junction unmatched. CDR3 DNA: TGTGCCAGCAGCCTCGGACAGGGTCGGAATGAGCAGTTCTTC. Residues: CASSLGQGRNEQFF.

The chain combines TRBV30 with TRBJ2-7, with D maybe TRBD1 (6 bases). Trimming pared 3 bases from V and 5 bases from J, leaving 17 bases between. The CDR3 loop spans 14 amino acids. Looked up from germline, CDR1 is GTSNPN and CDR2 is SVGIG (reference sequence). CDR3 nucleotides: TGTGCCTGGAGGGCCGGTGGGGGCGCGGACGAGCAGTACTTC. This translates into CAWRAGGGADEQYF. Variable domain in full (rest from reference TRBV30 and TRBJ2-7): SQTIHQWPATLVQPVGSPLSLECTVEGTSNPNLYWYRQAAGRGLQLLFYSVGIGQISSEVPQNLSASRPQDRQFILSSKKLLLSDSGFYLCAWRAGGGADEQYFGPGTRLTVT.

The chain has TRBV5-6 and TRBJ2-7, with 10 bases identical to TRBD1. V was pared by 3 bases and J by 1 base, with 10 bases of the junction left unmatched. Germline V lookup: CDR1 SGHDT, CDR2 YYEEEE. This CDR3 comprises 17 residues. Here the CDR3 reads CASSSVGTGDFSYEQYF. CDR3 in DNA: TGTGCCAGCAGCTCGGTAGGGACAGGGGATTTTTCCTACGAGCAGTACTTC.